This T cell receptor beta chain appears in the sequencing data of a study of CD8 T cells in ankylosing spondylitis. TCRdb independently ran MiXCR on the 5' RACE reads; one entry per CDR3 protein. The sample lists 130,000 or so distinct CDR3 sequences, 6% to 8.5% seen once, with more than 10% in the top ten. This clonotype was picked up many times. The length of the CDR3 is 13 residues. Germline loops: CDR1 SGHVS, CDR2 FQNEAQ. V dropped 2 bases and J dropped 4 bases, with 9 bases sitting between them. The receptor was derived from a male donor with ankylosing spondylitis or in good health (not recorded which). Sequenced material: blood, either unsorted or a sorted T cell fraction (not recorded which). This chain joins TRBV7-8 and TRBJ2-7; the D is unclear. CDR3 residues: CASSLRQLYEQYF. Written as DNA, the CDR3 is TGTGCCAGCAGCTTAAGGCAGCTTTACGAGCAGTACTTC.